Below, 17 T cell receptor beta chains from the same sample are listed, as sequenced in a study of HIV-infected patients and healthy controls. Whole blood was used without fractionation, so all unsorted peripheral T cells were included. Reverse transcription used roughly 480 ng RNA and constant-region primers for alpha and beta. Using multiplexing indices, alpha and beta chain libraries were generated apart by chain-specific third strand synthesis. Each CDR3 protein is one row after TCRdb ran MiXCR on the 5' RACE reads. The repertoire holds 5,000 to 5,500 distinct CDR3 sequences, with around 8.8% as singletons. Sample: blood, taken before antiretroviral therapy. The receptors originated from an adult with HIV infection.

The chain recombines TRBV6-5 with TRBJ1-1, with 11 bases that match TRBD1. Germline CDR1 is MNHEY and CDR2 is SVGAGI. The J segment lost 4 bases and the V segment lost 6 bases, leaving 10 bases of the junction unmatched. The CDR3 consists of 16 residues. As DNA, the CDR3 is TGTGCCAGCAGACAATCTTCCGGGACAGGGGGCACTGAAGCTTTCTTT. It yields the protein CASRQSSGTGGTEAFF.

Judged by abundance, this clonotype is medium-sized. The chain couples TRBV12-3 or TRBV12-4 to TRBJ2-5, with 13 positions matching TRBD2. V dropped 7 bases and J dropped 1; count of bases not matched to a gene: 6. The CDR3 spans 16 residues. CDR3 sequence reads: CASKKTSGGLQETQYF. In DNA form, the CDR3 reads TGTGCCAGCAAAAAGACTAGCGGGGGGCTCCAAGAGACCCAGTACTTC.

This clonotype ranks as medium-sized. The chain employs TRBV9 and TRBJ2-2, with TRBD1 matching 9 bases. With V trimmed by 6 bases and J by 4 bases, 1 base remained unmatched. The CDR3 is made up of 13 amino acids. Germline values: CDR1 SGDLS, CDR2 YYNGEE. The CDR3 spells CASKTGGTGELFF. The CDR3 DNA follows: TGTGCCAGCAAGACAGGGGGCACCGGGGAGCTGTTTTTT.

By proportion, this clonotype is medium-sized. The genes are TRBV18 and TRBJ2-5; D uncertain. V gave up 6 bases and J gave up 0 bases, with 17 bases separating them. CDR1 and CDR2 (germline): KGHSH, LQKENI. CDR3 length: 16 residues. Here the CDR3 DNA reads TGTGCCAGCTCCCCTAACCACCCTACGTACCAAGAGACCCAGTACTTC. Translation: CASSPNHPTYQETQYF.

This clonotype is medium-sized (0.01 to 0.1%) in the sample. The chain joins TRBV24-1 to TRBJ2-1, with no clear D. The CDR3 is 15 amino acids. V lost 7 bases to trimming and J lost 8 bases, with 20 bases between them. Germline assignment: CDR1 KGHDR and CDR2 SFDVKD. The CDR3: CATSDPSTLFDEQFF. The CDR3 region has the DNA TGTGCCACCAGCGACCCGAGCACTCTTTTCGATGAGCAGTTCTTC.

This clonotype has ten or more counts. The chain joins TRBV4-1 to TRBJ2-7, with 10 bases identical to TRBD1. The trim removed 0 bases at V and 13 bases at J, leaving 9 bases unmatched. This CDR3 has 14 amino acids. CDR1 MGHRA and CDR2 YSYEKL come from the germline V gene. The CDR3 DNA sequence: TGCGCCAGCAGCCAAGAGGCTCACGGGACAGGGGCATACGTC. It codes for CASSQEAHGTGAYV.

At least ten counts were recorded for this clonotype. The chain is built from TRBV19 and TRBJ2-2; 7 positions match TRBD1. Trimming took 4 bases from V and 7 from J; bases not matched to a gene: 6. The CDR3 runs 14 residues. The germline V gene has CDR1 LNHDA and CDR2 SQIVND (reference sequence). CDR3 amino acids: CASSRTGVGGELFF. In nucleotides, the CDR3 is TGTGCCAGTAGTAGAACAGGGGTTGGCGGGGAGCTGTTTTTT. Combining the CDR3 with reference TRBV19 and TRBJ2-2 gives the whole variable domain DGGITQSPKYLFRKEGQNVTLSCEQNLNHDAMYWYRQDPGQGLRLIYYSQIVNDFQKGDIAEGYSVSREKKESFPLTVTSAQKNPTAFYLCASSRTGVGGELFFGEGSRLTVL.

In its sample, this clonotype is medium-sized. The V and J genes are TRBV7-8 and TRBJ2-1, with 9 positions matching TRBD2. V shed 3 bases and J 3 bases; nucleotides not matched to a gene: 3. Germline V gene lookup returns CDR1 SGHVS and CDR2 FQNEAQ. The CDR3 length is 15 residues. The CDR3 DNA follows: TGTGCCAGCAGCTTGTCTAGCGGGAACTACAATGAGCAGTTCTTC. Translating gives CASSLSSGNYNEQFF.

This clonotype was observed many times. The chain has TRBV20-1 and TRBJ2-4, with TRBD2 matching 14 bases. V was clipped by 1 base and J by 4 bases; unmatched bases: 12. In germline, CDR1 is DFQATT, CDR2 SNEGSKA (reference sequence). CDR3 length: 19 residues. CDR3 coding DNA: TGCAGTGCTAGAGGAAGACTAGCGGGGGGGCCTATGGGGAAAAACATTCAGTACTTC. Its translation: CSARGRLAGGPMGKNIQYF.

This clonotype came up many times. This chain links TRBV2 with TRBJ2-1; TRBD2 matches 10 bases. The germline V gene encodes CDR1 SNHLY and CDR2 FYNNEI. This CDR3 spans 15 amino acids. Germline trimming cut 6 bases from V and 9 bases from J; bases unmatched to any gene: 11. The CDR3 loop reads CASSLAGGGGSEQFF. DNA for the CDR3: TGTGCCAGCAGCTTAGCGGGGGGAGGGGGTAGTGAGCAGTTCTTC.

In this sample, this clonotype is medium-sized (0.01 to 0.1%). V is TRBV4-1 and J is TRBJ2-1; D possibly corresponds to TRBD2 (5 bases). CDR1 and CDR2 from the germline V gene are MGHRA and YSYEKL. The V end was cut by 0 bases, the J end by 8 bases, with 14 bases between. The CDR3 covers 15 residues. The CDR3 protein is CASSQERASFDEQFF. The CDR3 DNA is TGCGCCAGCAGCCAAGAAAGGGCTAGCTTCGATGAGCAGTTCTTC.

This clonotype appeared many times. The chain combines TRBV7-2 with TRBJ2-7, with a weak D call TRBD2 (6 bases). The V and J ends lost 7 bases and 0 bases respectively, with 16 bases between them. This CDR3 region has 15 residues. CDR1 and CDR2 (germline): SGHTA, FQGNSA. CDR3 sequence: CASTFSGHSSYEQYF. The CDR3, as DNA: TGTGCCAGCACCTTTAGCGGACATAGCTCCTACGAGCAGTACTTC. Full variable domain (rest looked up from reference TRBV7-2 and TRBJ2-7): GAGVSQSPSNKVTEKGKDVELRCDPISGHTALYWYRQSLGQGLEFLIYFQGNSAPDKSGLPSDRFSAERTGGSVSTLTIQRTQQEDSAVYLCASTFSGHSSYEQYFGPGTRLTVT.

V is TRBV5-1 and J is TRBJ1-2; possible D gene TRBD1, 5 bases. The V end lost 5 bases, the J end lost 3 bases, and 14 bases lay between the germline ends. CDR1 SGHRS and CDR2 YFSETQ come from the germline V gene. The CDR3 spans 14 residues. The CDR3 is CASRAGTPDYGYTF. The CDR3 nucleotides read TGCGCCAGCAGGGCCGGGACGCCAGACTATGGCTACACCTTC.

This clonotype is medium-sized in the sample. The chain combines TRBV3-1 with TRBJ2-5; 7 bases are a match to TRBD2. Germline lookup yields CDR1 LGHDT and CDR2 YNNKEL (reference sequence). The CDR3 totals 15 residues. Trimming took 0 bases from V and 9 from J; bases not matched to a gene: 10. This CDR3 reads CASSQEAGRMASQYF. The CDR3 region has the DNA TGTGCCAGCAGCCAAGAAGCGGGACGGATGGCGTCCCAGTACTTC.

At least ten counts were recorded for this clonotype. The conserved closing phenylalanine or tryptophan is absent in this CDR3, likely reflecting a read error. The rearrangement joins TRBV12-3 or TRBV12-4 to TRBJ1-1; D possibly corresponds to TRBD1 (6 bases). The ends were cut back, 1 base at V and 6 bases at J, with 12 bases in the middle. CDR3 size: 14 residues. In nucleotides, the CDR3 is TGTGCCAGCAGTTTAGTTCGGGACAACCCTGAAGCTTTCCTT. Its translation: CASSLVRDNPEAFL.

This clonotype is judged medium-sized. The chain uses TRBV12-3 or TRBV12-4 and TRBJ2-3; D is ambiguous. The CDR3 is 14 residues long. V shed 1 base and J shed 1 base, with 6 bases lying between them. In DNA, the CDR3 is TGTGCCAGCAGTTTAGTCCGGGGCACAGATACGCAGTATTTT. Protein sequence: CASSLVRGTDTQYF.

This clonotype was detected a few times. The chain is built from TRBV7-8 and TRBJ2-3; 9 nucleotides align to TRBD1. Trimming took 5 bases from V and 5 from J; bases not matched to a gene: 5. Germline-derived CDR1 and CDR2 are SGHVS and FQNEAQ. The CDR3 is 14 amino acids. Here the CDR3 reads CASSLQGAVDTQYF. CDR3 nucleotide sequence: TGTGCCAGCAGCCTACAGGGGGCCGTAGATACGCAGTATTTT.